The clone carrying this T cell receptor (beta chain) was seen a handful of times. The data stem from a study of blood T cell repertoires in COVID-19. Overall study: Spain, Italy and the United States supplied samples that represented acute and convalescent COVID-19. The cDNA or gDNA used as material had been derived from T cells, B-cell-depleted T cells, or PBMCs.

The CDR3 covers 15 residues. V was cut by 1 base and J by 7 bases, with 14 bases left in between. Per germline, CDR1 MNHEY and CDR2 SMNVEV (reference sequence). Original processing methods: Amplified reference gene primers provided the basis for estimating nucleated cell counts. Profiling relied on immunoSEQ multiplex PCR, and the TCRdb table lists in-frame clones only, not all of them. V, J and clone size reflect that table, while D and trimming were determined from the DNA. The sample holds more than 150,000 clones, 85% to 90% seen once. This TCR derives from a man aged 45-65 years with acute or convalescent COVID-19. Sequenced material: peripheral blood. The genes are TRBV27 and TRBJ1-5, with D perhaps matching TRBD1 (5 bases). CDR3 DNA: TGTGCCAGCAGTTTATGGGCAGGGTTGGAGCAGCCCCAGCATTTT. Translated, it gives CASSLWAGLEQPQHF.